One sample yielded the 8 T cell receptor beta chains listed below, sequenced in a study of cytomegalovirus exposure and HLA in healthy donors. A multiplex PCR was run with 60 Vbeta primers and 13 Jbeta primers. Using immunoSEQ multiplex PCR, the repertoire was profiled, and TCRdb retains in-frame clones only, with some absent. This table holds around 75,000 clones. Sequencing was carried out using PBMCs. These receptors all come from a man aged 45 to 65 in good health and CMV-seropositive.

This chain connects TRBV4-2 to TRBJ2-6; D is undetermined. The CDR3 consists of 16 residues. Germline CDR1 and CDR2: LGHNA and YNFKEQ. Trimming removed 3 bases from V and 0 bases from J, with 9 bases in between. Written as DNA, the CDR3 is TGTGCCAGCAGCCAGTTGACACCCTCTGGGGCCAACGTCCTGACTTTC. Translated: CASSQLTPSGANVLTF.

The V gene is TRBV7-9, the J gene TRBJ2-2; TRBD2 aligns across 9 bases. Germline V gene sequence: CDR1 SEHNR, CDR2 FQNEAQ (reference sequence). This CDR3 region has 17 residues. The V gene end was trimmed by 5 bases and the J gene end by 1 base; junction bases not matched to a gene: 8. CDR3 bases: TGTGCCAGCAGCCCACTCTCTAGCGGGGAGAACACCGGGGAGCTGTTTTTT. This translates into CASSPLSSGENTGELFF.

This chain connects TRBV5-1 to TRBJ2-5; TRBD1 matches 7 bases. After removal of 3 bases from V and 2 bases from J, the junction contained 7 bases not matched to a gene. Per germline, CDR1 SGHRS and CDR2 YFSETQ. CDR3 length equals 15 residues. The CDR3 DNA reads as TGCGCCAGCAGCTGGGCACCGGGACAGCAAGAGACCCAGTACTTC. This gives the protein CASSWAPGQQETQYF.

The chain recombines TRBV4-1 with TRBJ2-7; possibly TRBD2 for D (5 bases). Looked up from germline, CDR1 is MGHRA and CDR2 is YSYEKL. The germline V and J ends were trimmed by 1 base and 7 bases, with 11 bases remaining between them. CDR3 size: 13 residues. The CDR3 loop is CASSQAGWVEQYF. CDR3 coding DNA: TGCGCCAGCAGCCAAGCGGGATGGGTAGAGCAGTACTTC.

The chain couples TRBV5-6 to TRBJ1-6; 11 bases map to TRBD1. The germline CDR1 and CDR2 sequences are SGHDT and YYEEEE. The CDR3 loop spans 16 amino acids. Trimming took 5 bases from V and 10 from J; bases not matched to a gene: 11. This CDR3 is CASRAAGTGGGSPLHF. CDR3 in DNA: TGTGCCAGCAGGGCTGCCGGGACAGGGGGAGGATCACCCCTCCACTTT.

The chain uses TRBV4-1 and TRBJ1-1; the D gene is possibly TRBD1 (5 bases). V dropped 1 base and J dropped 4 bases, with 28 bases sitting between them. The CDR3 is made up of 20 amino acids. Germline values: CDR1 MGHRA, CDR2 YSYEKL. The CDR3 DNA follows: TGCGCCAGCAGCCAAGTACCCTTATTAAGGGGTAATAACTTGGGCACTGAAGCTTTCTTT. This gives the protein CASSQVPLLRGNNLGTEAFF.

This rearrangement joins TRBV6-1 to TRBJ2-7; a possible D gene is TRBD1 (5 bases). The CDR3 totals 17 residues. V was shortened by 1 base and J by 3 bases, with 19 bases between the two germline ends. Germline V gives CDR1 MNHNS, CDR2 SASEGT. The CDR3, as DNA: TGTGCCAGCAGTGAAGAGTATTATGACAGTACCTACTACGAGCAGTACGTC. Translation: CASSEEYYDSTYYEQYV.

The gene calls are TRBV29-1 and TRBJ1-1, with no clear D. Trimming pared 2 bases from V and 6 bases from J, leaving 16 bases between. Germline-derived CDR1 and CDR2 are SQVTM and ANQGSEA. The CDR3 covers 14 residues. In DNA form, the CDR3 reads TGCAGCGTTGAAAGGCAGTCCTTGGGCGCTGAAGCTTTCTTT. Residues: CSVERQSLGAEAFF.